The 11 T cell receptor beta chains in this list originate from one sample, sequenced in a study of molecular identifiers for immune sequencing clone quantification. One entry per CDR3 protein results from TCRdb running MiXCR on the PCR reads. The top ten hold approximately 0.83% of the sample, which has 350,000 or so distinct CDR3 sequences, about a fifth seen once. Sequencing was performed on naive CD8+ T cells from blood, with Jurkat cell RNA spiked in. Regarding subset: FACS-sorted CD8+CD4-CCR7+CD45RA+ naive T cells. The origin of the receptors is a human donor in good health. Some libraries in this study had Jurkat cell RNA spiked in.

A few counts support this clonotype. This chain uses TRBV16 with TRBJ1-1; the match to TRBD1 covers 7 bases. The CDR3 has 14 amino acids. Trimming at V came to 2 bases and at J to 5 bases, leaving 5 bases not matched to a gene. From germline, CDR1 is KGHSY and CDR2 FQNENV. The CDR3 loop reads CASSQSAGGTEAFF. In nucleotides, the CDR3 is TGTGCCAGCAGCCAAAGCGCAGGGGGAACTGAAGCTTTCTTT.

The chain links TRBV12-3 or TRBV12-4 to TRBJ2-2, with 8 positions matching TRBD1. The CDR3 contains 17 residues. V gave up 5 bases and J gave up 3 bases; unmatched junction bases: 11. The CDR3 DNA reads as TGTGCCAGCAGTCCGCCCCGTGGACAGGGCGACACCGGGGAGCTGTTTTTT. Its protein is CASSPPRGQGDTGELFF.

This clonotype was recorded at least ten times. The chain links TRBV7-2 to TRBJ2-7; D is possibly TRBD2 (6 bases). Trimming pared 1 base from V and 3 bases from J, leaving 10 bases between. This CDR3 spans 14 amino acids. The germline V gene encodes CDR1 SGHTA and CDR2 FQGNSA. The CDR3 coding sequence is TGTGCCAGCAGCTTAGGTCGGGGGAACTACGAGCAGTACTTC. Residues: CASSLGRGNYEQYF.

As for this clonotype: A read error may be the cause here, since a much bigger clone is one base away. The V call is TRBV6-6, the J call TRBJ2-1, with D hard to call. The CDR3 is made up of 11 amino acids. The germline V gene encodes CDR1 MNHNY and CDR2 SVGAGI (reference sequence). The CDR3 DNA is TGTGCCAGCAGTTCTTGGGATGAGCGGTTCTTC. Its translation is CASSSWDERFF.

This clonotype was counted at least ten times. The chain joins TRBV4-1 to TRBJ2-3; 11 bases align to TRBD2. Germline-derived CDR1 and CDR2 are MGHRA and YSYEKL. The CDR3 length is 20 residues. J lost 1 base, V lost 1 base, and 13 bases had no gene match. DNA of the CDR3: TGCGCCAGCAGCCAAGTCGTTGCCCTAGCGGGGGGTGGTGGCACAGATACGCAGTATTTT. Residues: CASSQVVALAGGGGTDTQYF.

Of note for this clonotype: An end of the junction differs from the germline gene, which may be a read error. The chain carries TRBV2 and TRBJ1-2; D is unresolved. The germline V gene has CDR1 SNHLY and CDR2 FYNNEI. The CDR3 runs to 13 residues. Here the CDR3 DNA reads TGTGCCAGGAGTGAAGGGCAGCACTATGGCTACACCTTC. This encodes CARSEGQHYGYTF.

The chain joins TRBV19 to TRBJ2-7, with D possibly called TRBD1 or TRBD2 (5 bases each). The length of the CDR3 is 12 residues. Germline values: CDR1 LNHDA, CDR2 SQIVND (reference sequence). Deletions cut 7 bases from V and 0 bases from J, with 7 bases between. CDR3 sequence: CASTGASYEQYF. DNA for the CDR3: TGTGCCAGTACCGGGGCCTCCTACGAGCAGTACTTC.

On this clonotype itself: This could be a read error, since a much larger clone is one nucleotide away. J is TRBJ1-4 and V is TRBV9; D remains unclear. This CDR3 has 14 amino acids. Germline CDR1 is SGDLS and CDR2 is YYNGEE. The CDR3 bases are TGTACCAGCAGCGTAGATGGAGGTCGAGAAAAACTGTTTTTT. Translating gives CTSSVDGGREKLFF.

This clonotype was seen at least ten times. The chain uses TRBV5-4 and TRBJ2-7; 7 bases map to TRBD2. This CDR3 contains 13 residues. Germline CDR1 reads SGHNT; CDR2 reads YYREEE (reference sequence). J was trimmed by 4 bases and V by 4 bases; bases with no gene match: 5. The CDR3 sequence is CASSIRGGYEQYF. CDR3 DNA sequence: TGTGCCAGCAGCATAAGGGGAGGGTACGAGCAGTACTTC.

This clonotype was counted ten times or more. The chain employs TRBV11-2 and TRBJ2-5; 8 bases align to TRBD1. This CDR3 region has 16 residues. V shed 3 bases and J 5 bases; nucleotides not matched to a gene: 11. Germline V CDR1 and CDR2: SGHAT, FQNNGV. CDR3 protein: CASSFTGTGNQETQYF. CDR3 coding DNA: TGTGCCAGCAGCTTTACCGGGACAGGTAATCAGGAGACCCAGTACTTC. Drawing the rest from reference TRBV11-2 and TRBJ2-5, the complete variable domain is EAGVAQSPRYKIIEKRQSVAFWCNPISGHATLYWYQQILGQGPKLLIQFQNNGVVDDSQLPKDRFSAERLKGVDSTLKIQPAKLEDSAVYLCASSFTGTGNQETQYFGPGTRLLVL.

V and J are TRBV7-9 and TRBJ1-4, with D hard to call. Per germline, CDR1 SEHNR and CDR2 FQNEAQ (reference sequence). V lost 1 base, J lost 8 bases, and 11 bases lay in between. CDR3 length: 14 residues. The CDR3 spells CASSLGVVSEKLFF. The CDR3 coding sequence is TGTGCCAGCAGCTTAGGTGTGGTGTCGGAAAAACTGTTTTTT.